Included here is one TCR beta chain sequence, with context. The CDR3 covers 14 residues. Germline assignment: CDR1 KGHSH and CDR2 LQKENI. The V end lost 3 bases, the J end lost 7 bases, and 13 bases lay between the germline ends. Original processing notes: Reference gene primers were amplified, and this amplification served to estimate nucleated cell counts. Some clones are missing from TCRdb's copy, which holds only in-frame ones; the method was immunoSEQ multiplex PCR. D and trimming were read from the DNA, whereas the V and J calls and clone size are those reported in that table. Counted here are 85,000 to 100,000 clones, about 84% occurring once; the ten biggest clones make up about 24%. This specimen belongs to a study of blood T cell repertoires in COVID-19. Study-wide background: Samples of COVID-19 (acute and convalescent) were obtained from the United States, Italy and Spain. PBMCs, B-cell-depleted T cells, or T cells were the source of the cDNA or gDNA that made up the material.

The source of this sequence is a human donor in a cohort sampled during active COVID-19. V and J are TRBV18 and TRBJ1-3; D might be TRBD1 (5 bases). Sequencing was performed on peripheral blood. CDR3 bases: TGTGCCAGCTCACCGGACGGGACTTACAACACCATATATTTT. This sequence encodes CASSPDGTYNTIYF.